This passage covers 16 T cell receptor beta chains from one sample sequenced in a study of patients and donors after allogeneic stem cell transplantation. TCRdb fed the RT-PCR reads into MiXCR, producing one record per CDR3 protein. The table lists approximately 150,000 distinct CDR3 sequences, approximately 24% of them singletons. Material: blood, either unsorted or a sorted T cell fraction (not recorded which). The receptors here all came from a human donor who was either an allogeneic HSCT recipient or a stem cell or donor lymphocyte infusion donor (not recorded which). It is not recorded whose cells these are; they may come from a transplant donor.

This clonotype was detected a few times. In DNA form, the CDR3 reads TGCGCCAGCAGCTTGTCGAGGGGAACTTACAATGAGCAGTTCTTC. Translation gives CASSLSRGTYNEQFF. The rearrangement uses TRBV5-1 and TRBJ2-1; D tentatively reads TRBD1 or TRBD2 (5 bases each). The CDR3 spans 15 residues. CDR1 SGHRS and CDR2 YFSETQ come from the germline V gene. Deletions cut 1 base from V and 4 bases from J, with 12 bases between.

There are a few counts of this clonotype. J is TRBJ2-3 and V is TRBV20-1; 7 positions agree with TRBD1. The V and J ends lost 6 bases and 1 base, in that order; junction bases with no gene match: 7. This CDR3 is 14 amino acids long. CDR1 and CDR2 (germline): DFQATT, SNEGSKA (reference sequence). The CDR3 DNA follows: TGCAGTGCCCAGACAGGACAGGGCACAGATACGCAGTATTTT. Amino acids: CSAQTGQGTDTQYF.

This clonotype was counted between two and nine times. The V gene is TRBV5-1, the J gene TRBJ1-1; 9 bases are shared with TRBD1. This CDR3 comprises 18 residues. Unmatched junction bases numbered 11, after V lost 2 bases and J lost 0 bases. Germline V gene sequence: CDR1 SGHRS, CDR2 YFSETQ. CDR3 DNA sequence: TGCGCCAGCAGCTTACACGACAGGGGGAGACCCATGAACACTGAAGCTTTCTTT. Translated, it gives CASSLHDRGRPMNTEAFF. The whole variable domain, remainder taken from reference TRBV5-1 and TRBJ1-1, is KAGVTQTPRYLIKTRGQQVTLSCSPISGHRSVSWYQQTPGQGLQFLFEYFSETQRNKGNFPGRFSGRQFSNSRSEMNVSTLELGDSALYLCASSLHDRGRPMNTEAFFGQGTRLTVV.

This clonotype was found a few times. V and J are TRBV5-6 and TRBJ1-2; D is unclear. Trimming took 7 bases from V and 4 from J, leaving 23 bases between them. Germline CDR1 and CDR2: SGHDT and YYEEEE. The CDR3 sequence is 16 residues long. CDR3: CASAQEAGRQGYGYTF. The CDR3 bases are TGTGCCAGCGCACAAGAGGCCGGCAGACAAGGCTATGGCTACACCTTC.

V is TRBV19 and J is TRBJ1-3, with no clear D. The V gene's germline CDR1 is LNHDA and CDR2 SQIVND (reference sequence). The CDR3 length is 12 residues. Trimming shortened V by 5 bases and J by 8 bases, and 10 bases separated the two germline ends. The CDR3 DNA follows: TGTGCCAGTAGTCATCGACCCCACACCATATATTTT. Translation: CASSHRPHTIYF.

The gene calls are TRBV28 and TRBJ2-1; D possibly corresponds to TRBD2 (6 bases). The V gene lost 7 bases and the J gene lost 4 bases, with 14 bases spanning the gap. The CDR3 has 14 amino acids. In germline, CDR1 is MDHEN, CDR2 SYDVKM. CDR3: CASTLRRGYNEQFF. The CDR3 DNA reads as TGTGCCAGCACCTTGCGGCGGGGATACAATGAGCAGTTCTTC.

This clonotype has just a few counts. This chain uses TRBV25-1 with TRBJ1-2, with D maybe TRBD1 (5 bases). V was trimmed by 5 bases and J by 2 bases, leaving 15 bases between them. The germline gives CDR1 MGHDK, CDR2 SYGVNS. The CDR3 runs to 15 residues. CDR3 bases: TGTGCCAGCAGTCCTCAGGGAAAAGTCAACTATGGCTACACCTTC. The encoded protein is CASSPQGKVNYGYTF.

The rearrangement links TRBV7-9 to TRBJ2-5; tentatively, D is TRBD2 (5 bases). CDR3 length: 15 amino acids. Trimming took off 1 base at V and 5 bases at J, with 14 bases between the two ends. Germline loops: CDR1 SEHNR, CDR2 FQNEAQ (reference sequence). CDR3 sequence reads: CASSLVIRDGETQYF. CDR3 DNA: TGTGCCAGCAGCTTAGTCATCCGGGATGGGGAGACCCAGTACTTC. Using reference TRBV7-9 and TRBJ2-5 for the parts outside the CDR3, the full variable domain is DTGVSQNPRHKITKRGQNVTFRCDPISEHNRLYWYRQTLGQGPEFLTYFQNEAQLEKSRLLSDRFSAERPKGSFSTLEIQRTEQGDSAMYLCASSLVIRDGETQYFGPGTRLLVL.

The chain uses TRBV4-2 and TRBJ2-1; 8 nucleotides match TRBD2. The J segment lost 2 bases and the V segment lost 0 bases, leaving 3 bases of the junction unmatched. Germline CDR1 and CDR2: LGHNA and YNFKEQ. The CDR3 sequence is 16 residues long. Here the CDR3 reads CASSQETGGPYNEQFF. The CDR3 coding sequence is TGTGCCAGCAGCCAAGAAACGGGAGGGCCCTACAATGAGCAGTTCTTC.

For the CDR3, the DNA is TGTGCCAGCACCCTGATTAGGGGGACTAATTCACCCCTCCACTTT. Translated: CASTLIRGTNSPLHF. The chain has TRBV7-4 and TRBJ1-6, with D perhaps TRBD1 (6 bases). The length of the CDR3 is 15 residues. Trimming left V 7 bases short and J 6 bases short, with 16 bases between. Germline CDR1 is SGHVT and CDR2 is SQSDAQ.

The gene calls are TRBV12-3 or TRBV12-4 and TRBJ2-5, with D possibly matching TRBD2 (6 bases). This CDR3 region has 13 residues. The V end was cut by 6 bases, the J end by 2 bases, with 10 bases between. The CDR3 here is CASRSGEQETQYF. The DNA for the CDR3 is TGTGCCAGCAGGTCGGGGGAGCAAGAGACCCAGTACTTC.

This sequence joins TRBV11-2 and TRBJ1-6; 9 nucleotides match TRBD1. The CDR3 totals 17 residues. The junction had 13 bases not matched to a gene; V was cut back by 4 bases and J by 9 bases. Germline V gives CDR1 SGHAT, CDR2 FQNNGV. For the CDR3, the DNA is TGTGCCAGCAGCTCGAGGCGGGGACAGGGCCCAGGTTCACCCCTCCACTTT. This encodes CASSSRRGQGPGSPLHF.

The V and J genes are TRBV12-3 or TRBV12-4 and TRBJ2-5; unclear D gene. The CDR3 has 12 residues. V was pared by 6 bases and J by 3 bases, with 8 bases between. The CDR3 nucleotides read TGTGCCAGCAGCCCCGACGAAGAGACCCAGTACTTC. Protein product: CASSPDEETQYF.

The chain recombines TRBV9 with TRBJ2-2; D is uncertain. Trimming cost V 4 bases and J 7 bases, with 8 bases left between them. The CDR3 loop spans 12 amino acids. CDR1 SGDLS and CDR2 YYNGEE come from the germline V gene. The CDR3 loop is CASSPEYGELFF. CDR3 nucleotide sequence: TGTGCCAGCAGCCCAGAATACGGGGAGCTGTTTTTT.

This clonotype was seen ten or more times. The chain is built from TRBV5-1 and TRBJ2-3; D gene ambiguous. V lost 4 bases and J 2 bases, leaving 5 bases between the germline ends. From germline, CDR1 is SGHRS and CDR2 YFSETQ. The CDR3 loop spans 12 amino acids. This CDR3 reads CASSPNTDTQYF. The DNA of the CDR3 is TGCGCCAGCAGCCCGAACACAGATACGCAGTATTTT.

This clonotype was seen more than once but under ten times. The chain couples TRBV20-1 to TRBJ2-7, with 7 bases matching TRBD1. The CDR3 has 14 residues. The J segment lost 2 bases and the V segment lost 1 base, leaving 5 bases of the junction unmatched. Per germline, CDR1 DFQATT and CDR2 SNEGSKA (reference sequence). CDR3 residues: CSARVVGQTYEQYF. In DNA, the CDR3 is TGCAGTGCTAGAGTAGTGGGACAGACCTACGAGCAGTACTTC.